This TCR beta chain was found in a study of beta chain features in type 1 diabetes. Every isolated RNA sample was fully reverse transcribed, so sequencing captured expressed TCRB transcripts. The assay was immunoSEQ multiplex PCR, and TCRdb's table has in-frame clones only and misses some. Among some 410,000 clones listed, over 9.5% were seen once. Each of the CD4+ naive, central memory, regulatory and stem cell-like memory populations was sorted via CD45RO/CCR7/CD25/CD127/CD95/CD27. This clone was counted ten times or more. Its antigen is still unknown. The sample has other DNA sequences that encode this CDR3 too. Study-wide findings and caveats: Type 1 diabetes patients had moderately but significantly shorter TCRB CDR3s in all four CD4+ subsets.

CDR3 length: 12 residues. V shed 4 bases and J shed 3 bases, with 7 bases lying between them. Germline V gene lookup returns CDR1 SNHLY and CDR2 FYNNEI. The receptor comes from a young woman in good health. V gene TRBV2 combines with J gene TRBJ2-7, with a possible D match to TRBD1 (5 bases). Sequenced sample: naive CD4+ T cells from blood. CDR3 loop: CASSGDSYEQYF. The DNA for the CDR3 is TGTGCCAGCAGTGGCGACAGCTACGAGCAGTACTTC. Using reference TRBV2 and TRBJ2-7 for the parts outside the CDR3, the full variable domain is EPEVTQTPSHQVTQMGQEVILRCVPISNHLYFYWYRQILGQKVEFLVSFYNNEISEKSEIFDDQFSVERPDGSNFTLKIRSTKLEDSAMYFCASSGDSYEQYFGPGTRLTVT.